These 8 T cell receptor beta chains share one sample of origin, sequenced in a study of blood T cell repertoires in COVID-19. Using immunoSEQ multiplex PCR, the repertoire was profiled, and TCRdb retains in-frame clones only, with some absent. The sample has under 300,000 clones, under 85% seen once. What was sequenced was peripheral blood. The receptors were sampled from a human donor in a cohort sampled during active COVID-19.

The chain is built from TRBV19 and TRBJ2-7; a weak D match, TRBD2 (5 bases). V was trimmed by 8 bases and J by 4 bases, leaving 15 bases between them. This CDR3 comprises 13 residues. Per germline, CDR1 LNHDA and CDR2 SQIVND (reference sequence). The CDR3 DNA reads TGTGCCAGTTCAGCAGGACTGAATTACGAGCAGTACTTC. It yields the protein CASSAGLNYEQYF. The full variable domain, its missing parts supplied by reference TRBV19 and TRBJ2-7, is DGGITQSPKYLFRKEGQNVTLSCEQNLNHDAMYWYRQDPGQGLRLIYYSQIVNDFQKGDIAEGYSVSREKKESFPLTVTSAQKNPTAFYLCASSAGLNYEQYFGPGTRLTVT.

The genes are TRBV25-1 and TRBJ2-5; 8 bases are shared with TRBD1. This CDR3 has 15 amino acids. The germline V gene has CDR1 MGHDK and CDR2 SYGVNS. V was clipped by 3 bases and J by 7 bases; unmatched bases: 10. The CDR3 protein is CASSETGVPLWTQYF. CDR3 in DNA: TGTGCCAGCAGTGAGACAGGGGTCCCGCTGTGGACCCAGTACTTC.

CDR3 sequence (DNA): TGTGCCAGCAGCTTCGGGACTAGCAGCAGCACAGATACGCAGTATTTT. Translated, it gives CASSFGTSSSTDTQYF. The V call is TRBV7-9, the J call TRBJ2-3; TRBD2 aligns across 9 bases. Per germline, CDR1 SEHNR and CDR2 FQNEAQ (reference sequence). This CDR3 contains 16 residues. With 3 bases clipped from V and 0 bases from J, the junction kept 4 bases outside the gene matches.

The V and J genes are TRBV7-3 and TRBJ1-1; D unresolved. The CDR3 loop spans 13 amino acids. The V gene lost 2 bases and the J gene lost 1 base, with 5 bases spanning the gap. The germline gives CDR1 SGHTA, CDR2 FQGTGA. As DNA, the CDR3 is TGTGCCAGCAGCTTACTATCGAACACTGAAGCTTTCTTT. This gives the protein CASSLLSNTEAFF.

The chain links TRBV6-5 to TRBJ2-7, with 9 bases matching TRBD2. The CDR3 contains 16 residues. V dropped 2 bases and J dropped 4; count of bases not matched to a gene: 9. Germline V CDR1 and CDR2: MNHEY, SVGAGI. This CDR3 is CASSYLIAGVRYEQYF. For the CDR3, the DNA is TGTGCCAGCAGTTACCTTATAGCGGGAGTAAGATACGAGCAGTACTTC.

The V and J genes are TRBV6-2 or TRBV6-3 and TRBJ2-3, with TRBD2 identical over 8 bases. Trimming removed 4 bases from V and 0 bases from J; junction bases left unmatched: 6. Germline assignment: CDR1 MNHEY and CDR2 SVGEGT. The CDR3 runs 16 residues. The CDR3 protein is CASSLLAGPSTDTQYF. In DNA form, the CDR3 reads TGTGCCAGCAGTTTGCTAGCGGGCCCTAGCACAGATACGCAGTATTTT.

The chain combines TRBV5-8 with TRBJ1-2; D call uncertain. The ends were cut back, 2 bases at V and 1 base at J, with 9 bases in the middle. Germline CDR1 is SGHTS and CDR2 is YDEGEE. The CDR3 is 14 amino acids. CDR3 DNA sequence: TGTGCCAGCAGCTTTCATGCAGATAACTATGGCTACACCTTC. Translated, it gives CASSFHADNYGYTF.

The V call is TRBV19, the J call TRBJ1-6; D remains ambiguous. CDR3 size: 14 residues. Per germline, CDR1 LNHDA and CDR2 SQIVND (reference sequence). Between the trimmed V and J ends, which lost 9 bases and 9 bases, there was a span of 18 bases. As DNA, the CDR3 is TGTGCCAGCGCAGAGTCGTCAGCTAGTTCACCCCTCCACTTT. Protein product: CASAESSASSPLHF.